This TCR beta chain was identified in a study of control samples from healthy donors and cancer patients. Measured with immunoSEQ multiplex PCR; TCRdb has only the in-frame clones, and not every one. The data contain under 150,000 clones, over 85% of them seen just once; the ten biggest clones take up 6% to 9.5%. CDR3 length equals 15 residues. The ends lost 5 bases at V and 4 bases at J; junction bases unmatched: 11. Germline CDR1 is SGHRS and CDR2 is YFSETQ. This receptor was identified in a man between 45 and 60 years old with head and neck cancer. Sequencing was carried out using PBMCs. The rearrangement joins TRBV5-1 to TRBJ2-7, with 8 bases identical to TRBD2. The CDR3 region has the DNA TGCGCCAGCAGTCTGGGTGGGACTAGATCATACGAGCAGTACTTC. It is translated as CASSLGGTRSYEQYF.